The 8 T cell receptor beta chains listed next were all sequenced from one sample in a study of T cells after yellow fever vaccination. TCRdb re-called the 5' RACE reads with MiXCR, one entry per CDR3 protein. The sample has 300,000 to 350,000 distinct CDR3 sequences; about 11% are singletons. The starting material was CD4+ T cells sorted from PBMCs, obtained 45 days after the yellow fever booster vaccination. All receptors come from a man aged 18 to 30 who received the YFV17D yellow fever vaccine.

V is TRBV5-1 and J is TRBJ2-7; D ambiguous. V lost 6 bases and J lost 3, with 10 bases in between. The CDR3 has 12 amino acids. Germline V gene lookup returns CDR1 SGHRS and CDR2 YFSETQ. CDR3 sequence (DNA): TGCGCCAGCACCAAAAAGGGCTACGAGCAGTACGTC. It translates to CASTKKGYEQYV.

This clonotype showed up many times. The chain has TRBV6-5 and TRBJ2-5; 8 bases map to TRBD2. Trimming took 9 bases from V and 9 from J; bases not matched to a gene: 15. CDR3 length: 14 residues. The germline gives CDR1 MNHEY, CDR2 SVGAGI. The CDR3 spells CASRGLAGPGAQYF. The CDR3 region has the DNA TGTGCCAGTCGGGGGCTAGCGGGTCCCGGAGCCCAGTACTTC.

The J gene is TRBJ1-5, the V gene TRBV7-2; no clear D. V was cut by 5 bases and J by 5 bases, with 10 bases left in between. This CDR3 has 13 amino acids. The germline CDR1 and CDR2 sequences are SGHTA and FQGNSA. This CDR3 is CASSTDGDQPQHF. CDR3 bases: TGTGCCAGCAGCACGGACGGGGATCAGCCCCAGCATTTT.

This clonotype has just a few counts. V is TRBV19 and J is TRBJ2-7, with D perhaps being TRBD1 or TRBD2 (5 bases each). This CDR3 is 15 amino acids long. The germline V gene has CDR1 LNHDA and CDR2 SQIVND (reference sequence). Trimming left V 5 bases short and J 8 bases short, with 22 bases between. For the CDR3, the DNA is TGTGCCAGTAGTTCCCTATCGGGACCGATAAGTAAGCAGTACGTC. This gives the protein CASSSLSGPISKQYV.

The CDR3 sequence is CASSPRGGGATQYF. In nucleotides, the CDR3 is TGTGCCAGCAGTCCTCGCGGCGGGGGGGCGACCCAGTACTTC. The chain joins TRBV3-1 to TRBJ2-5; 9 bases map to TRBD2. Germline trimming cut 6 bases from V and 7 bases from J; bases unmatched to any gene: 9. In germline, CDR1 is LGHDT, CDR2 YNNKEL (reference sequence). There are 14 residues in the CDR3.

This clonotype was seen only a few times. V usage is TRBV2 and J usage is TRBJ1-2; the match to TRBD1 covers 8 bases. Per the germline V gene, CDR1 is SNHLY and CDR2 is FYNNEI. The CDR3 extends over 12 amino acids. V lost 5 bases, J lost 8 bases, and 4 bases stayed unmatched. CDR3 sequence (DNA): TGTGCCAGCAGTTCTCGGGACAGGGGCTACACCTTC. Protein product: CASSSRDRGYTF.

The V gene is TRBV7-2, the J gene TRBJ1-2; tentatively, D is TRBD1 (5 bases). This CDR3 is built from 15 residues. In germline, CDR1 is SGHTA, CDR2 FQGNSA. V was clipped by 1 base and J by 4 bases, with 13 bases between them. The CDR3 coding sequence is TGTGCCAGCAGCTTAGAGGTTTATGGGGCCTATGGCTACACCTTC. Translated, it gives CASSLEVYGAYGYTF.

The rearrangement uses TRBV5-1 and TRBJ1-1; D may be TRBD1 (5 bases). This CDR3 is built from 14 residues. Germline V gene lookup returns CDR1 SGHRS and CDR2 YFSETQ. V shed 0 bases and J shed 5 bases, with 11 bases lying between them. CDR3 bases: TGCGCCAGCAGCTTGGGTGACAGTTCTACTGAAGCTTTCTTT. It specifies CASSLGDSSTEAFF.